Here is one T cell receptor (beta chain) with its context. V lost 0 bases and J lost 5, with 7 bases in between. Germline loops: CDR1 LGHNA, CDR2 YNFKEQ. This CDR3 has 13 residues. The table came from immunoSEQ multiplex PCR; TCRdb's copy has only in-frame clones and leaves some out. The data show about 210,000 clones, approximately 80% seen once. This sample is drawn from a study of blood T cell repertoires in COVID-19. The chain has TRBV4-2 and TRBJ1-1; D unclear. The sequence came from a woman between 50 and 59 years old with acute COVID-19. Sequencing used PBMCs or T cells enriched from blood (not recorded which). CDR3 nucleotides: TGTGCCAGCAGCCAAGATTCGGGAACTGAAGCTTTCTTT. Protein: CASSQDSGTEAFF.